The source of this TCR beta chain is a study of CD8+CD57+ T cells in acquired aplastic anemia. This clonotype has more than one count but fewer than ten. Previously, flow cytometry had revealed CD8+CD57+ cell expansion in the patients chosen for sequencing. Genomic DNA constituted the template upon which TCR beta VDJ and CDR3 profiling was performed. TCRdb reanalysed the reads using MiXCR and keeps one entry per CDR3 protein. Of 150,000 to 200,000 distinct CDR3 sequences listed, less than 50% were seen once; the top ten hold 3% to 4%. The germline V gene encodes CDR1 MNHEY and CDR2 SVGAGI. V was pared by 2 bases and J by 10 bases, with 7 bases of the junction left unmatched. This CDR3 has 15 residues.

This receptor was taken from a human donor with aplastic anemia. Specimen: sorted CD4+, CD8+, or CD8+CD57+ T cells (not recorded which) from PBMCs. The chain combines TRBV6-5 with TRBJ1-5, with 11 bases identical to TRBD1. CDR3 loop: CASSYAGTGGSPQHF. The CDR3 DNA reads TGTGCCAGCAGTTACGCGGGGACAGGGGGTTCTCCCCAGCATTTT.